This T cell receptor (beta chain) was recorded in a study of OX40 agonist ivuxolimab in advanced cancers. Assay used: immunoSEQ multiplex PCR; TCRdb lists only in-frame clones, some missing. The sample lists approximately 31,000 clones; 89% were seen once. On this clone itself: Antigen: not known.

Study-wide points: By week 6 at 0.1 to 3.0 mg/kg, blood CD4+ and CD8+ T cells had expanded clonally.

This clonotype originated in an adult with an advanced solid tumor such as melanoma, head and neck, liver or kidney cancer. The sequencing used CD4+ or CD8+ T cells sorted from blood, collected in a trial of the OX40 agonist ivuxolimab.

The CDR3 nucleotides are TGTGCCAGCAGCTTAGTCACAGGGTCCACCGGGGAGCTGTTTTTT. Its protein is CASSLVTGSTGELFF. The chain uses TRBV7-6 and TRBJ2-2; a possible D gene is TRBD1 (6 bases). Trimming pared 1 base from V and 4 bases from J, leaving 10 bases between. The CDR3 totals 15 residues. Germline V gene lookup returns CDR1 SGHVS and CDR2 FNYEAQ.